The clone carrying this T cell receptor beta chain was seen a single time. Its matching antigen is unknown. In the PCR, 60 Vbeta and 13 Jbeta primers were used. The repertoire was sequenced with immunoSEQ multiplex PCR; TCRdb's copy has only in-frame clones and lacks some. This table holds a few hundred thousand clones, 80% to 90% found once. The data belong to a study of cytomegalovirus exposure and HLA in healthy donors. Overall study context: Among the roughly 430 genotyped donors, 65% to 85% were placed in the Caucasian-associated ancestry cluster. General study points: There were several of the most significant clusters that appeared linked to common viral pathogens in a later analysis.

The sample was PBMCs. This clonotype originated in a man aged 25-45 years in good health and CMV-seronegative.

The chain's CDR3 is CASSLTGEDNEQFF. In DNA, the CDR3 is TGTGCCAGCAGCTTGACGGGGGAGGACAATGAGCAGTTCTTC. The chain uses TRBV5-6 and TRBJ2-1; tentative D call: TRBD2 (6 bases). Germline lookup yields CDR1 SGHDT and CDR2 YYEEEE. This CDR3 contains 14 residues. Trimming took 1 base from V and 5 from J, leaving 10 bases between them.